Below, 10 T cell receptor beta chains from the same sample are listed, as sequenced in a study of blood T cells in healthy people across ages. Using a J-beta primer mix together with a sample-barcoded 5' primer, a second PCR was run for roughly 6 to 11 cycles. Using its own MiXCR run on the 5' RACE reads, TCRdb lists one record per CDR3 protein. The table has some 900,000 distinct CDR3 sequences, around 46% seen once; the top ten hold about an eighth. The material sequenced was blood. The receptors shown here come from a man younger than 45 in good health.

V gene TRBV25-1 combines with J gene TRBJ2-5; D may be TRBD1 or TRBD2 (5 bases each). CDR3 length: 16 residues. The germline gives CDR1 MGHDK, CDR2 SYGVNS. Trimming removed 3 bases from V and 4 bases from J, with 18 bases in between. The CDR3, as DNA: TGTGCCAGCAGTGAGATCGGGACCGCCCGAAGAGAGACCCAGTACTTC. It specifies CASSEIGTARRETQYF.

CDR3 amino acids: CASSLDGTISYEQYF. The CDR3 bases are TGTGCCAGCAGCTTAGACGGAACGATCTCCTACGAGCAGTACTTC. This chain connects TRBV7-2 to TRBJ2-5, with no clear D. The better agreement between TRBJ2-7 and the DNA end casts doubt on the J call. Germline V gene sequence: CDR1 SGHTA, CDR2 FQGNSA. The length of the CDR3 is 15 residues.

V and J are TRBV7-8 and TRBJ2-1, with TRBD1 matching over 8 bases. The CDR3 is 16 amino acids. CDR1 is SGHVS, CDR2 FQNEAQ, per germline. The V gene end was trimmed by 4 bases and the J gene end by 6 bases; junction bases not matched to a gene: 11. The CDR3 is CASSSRGRGRCNEQFF. CDR3 nucleotide sequence: TGTGCCAGCAGCTCCCGGGGCAGGGGGCGCTGCAATGAGCAGTTCTTC.

The sample holds a few counts of this clonotype. This chain links TRBV9 with TRBJ1-6; no firm D call. Trimming pared 0 bases from V and 6 bases from J, leaving 7 bases between. Germline V gene lookup returns CDR1 SGDLS and CDR2 YYNGEE. This CDR3 spans 14 amino acids. In DNA, the CDR3 is TGTGCCAGCAGCGTAGATATAAGTAATTCACCCCTCCACTTT. As protein: CASSVDISNSPLHF.

The chain carries TRBV6-5 and TRBJ2-7, with a possible D match to TRBD2 (6 bases). Trimming stripped 0 bases from V and 7 bases from J, with 10 bases between. The length of the CDR3 is 13 residues. CDR1 is MNHEY and CDR2 is SVGAGI in the germline V gene. In DNA, the CDR3 is TGTGCCAGCAGTTACTCCGCGGGGTTGGAGCAGTACTTC. This translates into CASSYSAGLEQYF.

This sequence joins TRBV29-1 and TRBJ2-3; D is unresolved. This CDR3 spans 13 amino acids. In germline, CDR1 is SQVTM, CDR2 ANQGSEA. V gave up 2 bases and J gave up 4 bases, with 10 bases separating them. The CDR3 DNA reads TGCAGCGTTGAACTCTCGGCCTCAGATACGCAGTATTTT. Translating it yields CSVELSASDTQYF.

The chain combines TRBV6-6 with TRBJ2-1; D uncertain. Germline V gene data show CDR1 as MNHNY and CDR2 as SVGAGI (reference sequence). This CDR3 contains 14 residues. Trimming stripped 0 bases from V and 7 bases from J, with 10 bases between. The CDR3 protein is CASSYSLGLNEQFF. The CDR3, as DNA: TGTGCCAGCAGTTACTCGTTAGGGTTGAATGAGCAGTTCTTC.

The V gene is TRBV7-2, the J gene TRBJ2-7; 7 nucleotides line up with TRBD1. In germline, CDR1 is SGHTA, CDR2 FQGNSA. Unmatched junction bases numbered 6, after V lost 4 bases and J lost 3 bases. The CDR3 sequence is 14 residues long. The chain's CDR3 is CASSSEGARYEQYF. The CDR3 bases are TGTGCCAGCAGCTCCGAGGGGGCGCGCTACGAGCAGTACTTC.

In its sample, this clonotype was seen a few times. This chain connects TRBV20-1 to TRBJ2-7; D is perhaps TRBD1 or TRBD2 (5 bases each). Germline loops: CDR1 DFQATT, CDR2 SNEGSKA (reference sequence). The CDR3 loop spans 13 amino acids. Written as DNA, the CDR3 is TGCACTATCCCGGGACCCAGCCTCTACGAGCAGTACTTC. Translation: CTIPGPSLYEQYF.

This clonotype was counted a few times. The genes are TRBV20-1 and TRBJ2-1, with TRBD2 matching over 9 bases. Trimming removed 6 bases from V and 6 bases from J; junction bases left unmatched: 9. This CDR3 comprises 14 residues. CDR1 is DFQATT and CDR2 is SNEGSKA in the germline V gene (reference sequence). The CDR3 protein is CSAGGGALGNEQFF. CDR3 coding DNA: TGCAGTGCCGGCGGGGGGGCCCTGGGCAATGAGCAGTTCTTC.